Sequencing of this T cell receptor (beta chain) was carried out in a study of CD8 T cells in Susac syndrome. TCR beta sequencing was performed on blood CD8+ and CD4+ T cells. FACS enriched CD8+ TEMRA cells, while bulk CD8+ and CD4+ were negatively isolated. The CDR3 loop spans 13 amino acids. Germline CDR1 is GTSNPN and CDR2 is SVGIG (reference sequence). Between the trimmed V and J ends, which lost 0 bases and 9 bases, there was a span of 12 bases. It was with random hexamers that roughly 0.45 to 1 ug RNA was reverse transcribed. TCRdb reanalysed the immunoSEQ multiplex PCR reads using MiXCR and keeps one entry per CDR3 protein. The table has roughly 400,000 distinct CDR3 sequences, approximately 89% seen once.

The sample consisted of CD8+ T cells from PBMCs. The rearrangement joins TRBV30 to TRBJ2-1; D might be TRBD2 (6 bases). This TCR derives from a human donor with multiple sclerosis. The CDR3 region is CAWSVGGWGEQFF. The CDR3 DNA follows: TGTGCCTGGAGTGTCGGAGGGTGGGGTGAGCAGTTCTTC.